This TCR beta chain was sequenced in a study of neoadjuvant anti-PD-1 for oral cavity cancer. The table came from immunoSEQ multiplex PCR; TCRdb's copy has only in-frame clones and leaves some out. The profile covers 10,000 to 15,000 clones, with 50% to 65% appearing a single time and 12% taken by the ten largest. These newly diagnosed stage II-IVA oral cavity squamous cell carcinoma patients had no prior systemic or radiation treatment. Sequencing was performed on tumor tissue, taken before nivolumab (anti-PD-1) treatment. The sequence derives from a person aged 40 to 85 with oral cavity squamous cell carcinoma.

The CDR3 protein is CASSSQDTQYF. CDR3 bases: TGCGCCAGCAGCTCCCAAGATACGCAGTATTTT. V gene TRBV5-1 combines with J gene TRBJ2-3, with unresolved D. Germline assignment: CDR1 SGHRS and CDR2 YFSETQ. There are 11 residues in the CDR3. Trimming cost V 3 bases and J 5 bases, with 4 bases left between them.